The 28 T cell receptor beta chains listed next were all sequenced from one sample in a study of vaccination and CD4 T cells after COVID-19. Treatment: roughly nine-day PBMC culture with coronavirus spike peptide pools or control peptides (ViraFEST assay). Sequence data for DNA of cultured CD4+ T cells were generated by the Oncomine TCR Beta short-read assay. TCRdb re-derived calls from the PCR reads in MiXCR, one entry per CDR3 protein. The table has some 11,000 distinct CDR3 sequences, 70% to 75% seen once. Their recognized antigens are unknown. The sequencing input was CD4+ T cells from blood, cultured in vitro. These receptors were collected from a human donor who had recovered from COVID-19.

This chain connects TRBV7-2 to TRBJ1-6; weak D call: TRBD1 (5 bases). The CDR3 extends over 15 amino acids. CDR1 is SGHTA, CDR2 FQGNSA, per germline. V was shortened by 5 bases and J by 11 bases, with 19 bases between the two germline ends. DNA of the CDR3: TGTGCCAGCAGCCCCCAGGACGTAGCGGGGGCACCCCTCCACTTT. The encoded protein is CASSPQDVAGAPLHF.

This clonotype was seen more than once but under ten times. The rearrangement uses TRBV20-1 and TRBJ1-6; tentatively, D is TRBD1 (5 bases). Germline CDR1 is DFQATT and CDR2 is SNEGSKA (reference sequence). The CDR3 consists of 16 residues. Trimming pared 0 bases from V and 0 bases from J, leaving 9 bases between. CDR3 DNA: TGCAGTGCTAGAGATAGACAGAGCTCCTATAATTCACCCCTCCACTTT. It yields the protein CSARDRQSSYNSPLHF.

The chain employs TRBV2 and TRBJ2-7, with D hard to call. This CDR3 contains 14 residues. Germline CDR1 SNHLY, CDR2 FYNNEI. V lost 8 bases and J lost 0, with 14 bases in between. DNA of the CDR3: TGTGCCAGCGCCACCGGAGCGAGCTCCTACGAGCAGTACTTC. It yields the protein CASATGASSYEQYF.

DNA for the CDR3: TGTGCCACCAGTGACACTGAAGCTTTCTTT. This encodes CATSDTEAFF. V is TRBV15 and J is TRBJ1-1; no clear D gene. CDR1 is LNHNV and CDR2 is YYDKDF in the germline V gene (reference sequence). V lost 6 bases and J lost 3, with 2 bases in between. This CDR3 spans 10 amino acids.

By sample share, this clonotype is medium-sized. The chain is built from TRBV6-1 and TRBJ1-5; tentatively, D is TRBD1 (5 bases). CDR1 and CDR2 from the germline V gene are MNHNS and SASEGT. This CDR3 region has 16 residues. V lost 5 bases, J lost 4 bases, and 18 bases lay in between. The CDR3 sequence: CASSRSAGGSNQPQHF. Here the CDR3 DNA reads TGTGCCAGCAGTCGATCCGCCGGGGGGTCGAATCAGCCCCAGCATTTT.

The CDR3: CATSRDPGTAYEQYF. The CDR3 nucleotides read TGTGCCACCAGCAGAGATCCCGGGACAGCCTACGAGCAGTACTTC. The chain links TRBV15 to TRBJ2-7, with TRBD1 matching 7 bases. J was trimmed by 2 bases and V by 0 bases; bases with no gene match: 4. The CDR3 covers 15 residues. In germline, CDR1 is LNHNV, CDR2 YYDKDF (reference sequence).

This clonotype appeared a few times. CDR3 nucleotide sequence: TGCAGTGCTAGAGAACCCTTTGGTTATGGGTCCAATTCACCCCTCCACTTT. This encodes CSAREPFGYGSNSPLHF. This chain joins TRBV20-1 and TRBJ1-6; D not certain. Looked up from germline, CDR1 is DFQATT and CDR2 is SNEGSKA (reference sequence). Trimming cost V 0 bases and J 7 bases, with 19 bases left between them. The CDR3 runs to 17 residues.

The chain is built from TRBV6-1 and TRBJ2-5, with TRBD2 as a possible D gene (6 bases). This CDR3 contains 15 residues. Trimming took off 3 bases at V and 1 base at J, with 12 bases between the two ends. The germline V gene has CDR1 MNHNS and CDR2 SASEGT. The CDR3 loop is CASSEGAGGQETQYF. The CDR3 bases are TGTGCCAGCAGTGAGGGAGCGGGCGGCCAAGAGACCCAGTACTTC.

This clonotype was observed a single time. The chain is built from TRBV27 and TRBJ2-5; 10 bases fit TRBD2. The CDR3 extends over 15 amino acids. Losses at the gene ends were 4 bases for V and 9 bases for J; bases not matched to a gene: 11. CDR1 is MNHEY and CDR2 is SMNVEV in the germline V gene (reference sequence). The CDR3 DNA reads TGTGCCAGCAGTTATAGTACTAGCGGGAAATGGGCCCAGTACTTC. Its translation is CASSYSTSGKWAQYF.

The V call is TRBV20-1, the J call TRBJ1-3; D is uncertain. CDR3 length: 13 residues. The V gene's germline CDR1 is DFQATT and CDR2 SNEGSKA (reference sequence). Trimming removed 1 base from V and 2 bases from J, with 6 bases in between. The CDR3 loop reads CSARASPGNTIYF. CDR3 nucleotide sequence: TGCAGTGCTAGAGCCAGTCCTGGAAACACCATATATTTT.

The DNA of the CDR3 is TGTGCCAGCAGCCAAGGGGCCCGCGATTCCAATGAGCAGTTCTTC. Encoded protein: CASSQGARDSNEQFF. The chain has TRBV4-2 and TRBJ2-1, with D unresolved. Trimming removed 1 base from V and 6 bases from J, with 13 bases in between. The CDR3 is 15 amino acids. Germline V gene data show CDR1 as LGHNA and CDR2 as YNFKEQ.

Worth noting for this clonotype: The CDR3 carries no conserved terminal phenylalanine or tryptophan, so it likely arises from a read error. The CDR3 loop is CASSPPGSRNYGYTL. CDR3 coding DNA: TGTGCCAGCAGTCCACCCGGAAGTAGAAACTATGGCTACACCCTC. This chain connects TRBV28 to TRBJ1-2, with D hard to call. CDR3 size: 15 residues. Trimming removed 5 bases at V and 2 bases at J, with 15 bases between. Germline values: CDR1 MDHEN, CDR2 SYDVKM.

V and J are TRBV20-1 and TRBJ1-5; 8 bases line up with TRBD1. J was trimmed by 5 bases and V by 3 bases; bases with no gene match: 6. The CDR3 sequence is 14 residues long. The germline CDR1 and CDR2 sequences are DFQATT and SNEGSKA (reference sequence). In nucleotides, the CDR3 is TGCAGTGCTAGGGGGGACAGGCTTGATCAGCCCCAGCATTTT. Encoded protein: CSARGDRLDQPQHF.

This chain uses TRBV5-4 with TRBJ2-7, with 7 bases identical to TRBD1. Looked up from germline, CDR1 is SGHNT and CDR2 is YYREEE (reference sequence). With 4 bases clipped from V and 4 bases from J, the junction kept 11 bases outside the gene matches. This CDR3 has 15 residues. The chain's CDR3 is CASSKDRSILYEQYF. CDR3 sequence (DNA): TGTGCCAGCAGCAAGGACAGGTCGATTTTGTACGAGCAGTACTTC.

The chain couples TRBV20-1 to TRBJ1-2, with TRBD1 matching over 10 bases. With 3 bases clipped from V and 8 bases from J, the junction kept 6 bases outside the gene matches. The CDR3 is 13 residues long. The germline V gene has CDR1 DFQATT and CDR2 SNEGSKA (reference sequence). For the CDR3, the DNA is TGCAGTGCTAGGGGACAGGGGATGTGGGGCTACACCTTC. Its protein product is CSARGQGMWGYTF.

The table lists this clonotype with a count of one. The CDR3 DNA follows: TGTGCCACCAGCAGAGACCCAGCCTACGAGCAGTACTTC. It is translated as CATSRDPAYEQYF. V and J are TRBV15 and TRBJ2-7, with unresolved D. Deletions cut 0 bases from V and 2 bases from J, with 5 bases between. This CDR3 contains 13 residues. From germline, CDR1 is LNHNV and CDR2 YYDKDF (reference sequence).

The CDR3 sequence: CASSYIKGMSTDTQYF. DNA of the CDR3: TGTGCCAGCAGTTACATCAAGGGCATGAGCACAGATACGCAGTATTTT. This sequence joins TRBV6-5 and TRBJ2-3; D remains ambiguous. The germline V gene encodes CDR1 MNHEY and CDR2 SVGAGI. The V end lost 2 bases, the J end lost 0 bases, and 12 bases lay between the germline ends. The CDR3 spans 16 residues.

The chain links TRBV7-2 to TRBJ2-7, with D possibly being TRBD1 or TRBD2 (5 bases each). The CDR3 covers 17 residues. The V end was cut by 2 bases, the J end by 3 bases, with 20 bases between. Per the germline V gene, CDR1 is SGHTA and CDR2 is FQGNSA. The CDR3 bases are TGTGCCAGCAGCTTACAAGGACCTCAGGGACCCCTCTACGAGCAGTACTTC. Amino acid sequence: CASSLQGPQGPLYEQYF.

V gene TRBV7-2 combines with J gene TRBJ1-5, with 8 bases fitting TRBD1. The germline gives CDR1 SGHTA, CDR2 FQGNSA. The CDR3 spans 15 residues. V lost 2 bases and J lost 6; bases outside the gene matches: 6. The CDR3 nucleotides read TGTGCCAGCAGCTTACCGGACAGGGCTGGTCAGCCCCAGCATTTT. Protein: CASSLPDRAGQPQHF.

The gene calls are TRBV27 and TRBJ2-7; 7 bases fit TRBD2. CDR3 length: 13 amino acids. V lost 6 bases, J lost 3 bases, and 5 bases stayed unmatched. The germline V gene encodes CDR1 MNHEY and CDR2 SMNVEV (reference sequence). The CDR3 is CASRAGVGYEQYF. For the CDR3, the DNA is TGTGCCAGCAGGGCGGGAGTGGGCTACGAGCAGTACTTC.

This clonotype was observed a handful of times. J is TRBJ2-2 and V is TRBV7-8, with D maybe TRBD2 (5 bases). The CDR3 contains 16 residues. The V end lost 3 bases, the J end lost 4 bases, and 15 bases lay between the germline ends. CDR1 and CDR2 from the germline V gene are SGHVS and FQNEAQ. CDR3 region: CASSFVGGPSTGELFF. The CDR3 DNA sequence: TGTGCCAGCAGCTTCGTTGGAGGTCCGAGCACCGGGGAGCTGTTTTTT. The full variable domain, with the rest looked up from reference TRBV7-8 and TRBJ2-2, is GAGVSQSPRYKVAKRGQDVALRCDPISGHVSLFWYQQALGQGPEFLTYFQNEAQLDKSGLPSDRFFAERPEGSVSTLKIQRTQQEDSAVYLCASSFVGGPSTGELFFGEGSRLTVL.

This clonotype has more than one count but fewer than ten. The chain combines TRBV20-1 with TRBJ1-3; D is ambiguous. CDR1 is DFQATT and CDR2 is SNEGSKA in the germline V gene (reference sequence). There are 14 residues in the CDR3. V lost 6 bases to trimming and J lost 4 bases, with 16 bases between them. The CDR3 nucleotides are TGCAGTGCCCCAAGGCCCTACTCGGGAAACACCATATATTTT. Amino acids: CSAPRPYSGNTIYF.

The V call is TRBV7-2, the J call TRBJ1-2, with D hard to call. Germline lookup yields CDR1 SGHTA and CDR2 FQGNSA. V lost 0 bases, J lost 8 bases, and 19 bases lay in between. The CDR3 consists of 16 residues. The CDR3 bases are TGTGCCAGCAGCTTAGCGCCACAAGTCTCGGTGAAGGGCTACACCTTC. As protein: CASSLAPQVSVKGYTF. The whole variable domain, filled in from reference TRBV7-2 and TRBJ1-2, reads GAGVSQSPSNKVTEKGKDVELRCDPISGHTALYWYRQSLGQGLEFLIYFQGNSAPDKSGLPSDRFSAERTGGSVSTLTIQRTQQEDSAVYLCASSLAPQVSVKGYTFGSGTRLTVV.

A few counts support this clonotype. V gene TRBV7-9 combines with J gene TRBJ2-7, with TRBD2 matching 15 bases. V was clipped by 10 bases and J by 5 bases; unmatched bases: 12. The length of the CDR3 is 16 residues. In germline, CDR1 is SEHNR, CDR2 FQNEAQ (reference sequence). In DNA, the CDR3 is TGTGCCACCCGGGGCCCCGGGACTAGCGGGAGGAACGAGCAGTACTTC. It encodes CATRGPGTSGRNEQYF.

The J gene is TRBJ2-7, the V gene TRBV15; D might be TRBD1 or TRBD2, each matching 6 bases. V lost 5 bases and J lost 6, with 20 bases in between. The CDR3 sequence is 15 residues long. CDR1 is LNHNV and CDR2 is YYDKDF in the germline V gene (reference sequence). CDR3 coding DNA: TGTGCCACCAGCTCAACTACTGGAGGGGGAGGCGAGCAGTACTTC. Its protein product is CATSSTTGGGGEQYF.

This sequence joins TRBV19 and TRBJ2-1; TRBD2 might be the D (5 bases). CDR3 length equals 15 residues. Trimming took off 4 bases at V and 8 bases at J, with 18 bases between the two ends. The germline V gene has CDR1 LNHDA and CDR2 SQIVND (reference sequence). The CDR3 loop is CASSTQLGRGYEQFF. The CDR3 DNA reads TGTGCCAGTAGTACCCAACTTGGGAGAGGATATGAGCAGTTCTTC. The whole variable domain, filled in from reference TRBV19 and TRBJ2-1, reads DGGITQSPKYLFRKEGQNVTLSCEQNLNHDAMYWYRQDPGQGLRLIYYSQIVNDFQKGDIAEGYSVSREKKESFPLTVTSAQKNPTAFYLCASSTQLGRGYEQFFGPGTRLTVL.

By proportion, this clonotype is medium-sized. DNA of the CDR3: TGTGCCTGGAGTGGGTTAGCTGGGTACGAGCAGTACTTC. It is translated as CAWSGLAGYEQYF. V is TRBV30 and J is TRBJ2-7, with D uncertain. This CDR3 has 13 amino acids. V was shortened by 1 base and J by 4 bases, with 11 bases between the two germline ends. Germline V CDR1 and CDR2: GTSNPN, SVGIG (reference sequence).

The V and J genes are TRBV20-1 and TRBJ1-6; D not resolved. This CDR3 contains 12 residues. Trimming shortened V by 2 bases and J by 8 bases, and 7 bases separated the two germline ends. Germline V gene data show CDR1 as DFQATT and CDR2 as SNEGSKA (reference sequence). CDR3 DNA sequence: TGCAGTGCTAGACGGGGAGATTCACCCCTCCACTTT. It yields the protein CSARRGDSPLHF.